The present entry profiles one T cell receptor beta chain with its context. It lacks a known antigen. Base qualities are missing; no much larger clone stands one base away. The data were taken from a study of vaccination and CD4 T cells after COVID-19 (dated by TCRdb to the early 2020s). Context from the whole study: SARS-CoV-2 positivity had been established in the convalescent patients by nasal swab PCR, and mild disease was recorded in eight to ten of these patients and severe disease in one. Six males and four females were included in the convalescent cohort, with two Hispanic individuals, seven Caucasians, two Asians and one multiracial person represented. The cultures were stimulated with overlapping spike peptide pools from SARS-CoV-2 and from the common cold coronaviruses HCoV-NL63, HCoV-OC43 and HCoV-229E. Post-COVID blood samples were collected from convalescent patients a median of around 100 days after diagnosis, with a range of about 30 to 161 days. Each participant got two doses of either the Pfizer-BioNTech BNT162b2 vaccine (n=8) or the Moderna mRNA-1273 vaccine (n=2). The time from the second vaccine dose to post-vaccine blood sampling had a median of roughly 72 days and ranged from about 12 to 241 days. In ten to eleven COVID-19 convalescent patients and several infection-naive healthy vaccine recipients, researchers compared the spike-specific CD4+ TCR repertoire from before mRNA vaccination with the repertoire from after. As controls, cultures received a CEFX viral epitope pool (the positive control), an HIV-1 Nef peptide pool (the negative control), or no peptide at all.

Libraries were constructed by PCR. TCR sequencing of DNA from cultured CD4+ T cells used the Oncomine TCR Beta short-read assay at the Johns Hopkins FTIC core. The QIAamp micro DNA kit was used to extract genomic DNA from the cultured CD4+ T cells. Oncomine TCR Beta libraries made from cultured CD4+ T cells were pooled using unique dual indexes and sequenced on an Illumina iSeq 100. The paper's data handling went like this. Non-productive sequences were filtered out, and CDR3s that did not start with C, did not end with F or W, or were shorter than 7 amino acids were discarded. Antigen-specific clonotypes were identified using the MANAFEST web application through comparison of peptide-stimulated wells with reference and other culture wells. For a clone to be called positive, the clone needed an FDR below 0.05, an odds ratio above 5, and a productive frequency above 0.1% in at least two of three replicate wells. A clonotype was classed as cross-reactive if the clonotype showed significant expansion both in SARS-CoV-2 spike wells and in at least one common cold coronavirus spike condition. CDR3 homology was assessed with Levenshtein distances (stringdist) and unrooted phylogenetic trees (ape) in R version 3.6.1. The public reads were reprocessed in TCRdb via fastp at Q25 and MiXCR, keeping in-frame beta chains. Each entry merges the rows of one CDR3 protein and shows their most common DNA and genes. What appears here as the V and J calls and clone size reflects TCRdb's work, not the paper's. Within this sample are over 14,000 distinct CDR3 sequences, with roughly 50% of them counted one time only. In total, the top ten clones hold around 7.7% of the sample.

What the work shows at the level of the full study, not this receptor alone: Among the post-vaccine SARS-CoV-2-reactive clones in convalescent patients, a median about 89% showed up only after vaccination, which suggests vaccine-specific priming. The median count of SARS-CoV-2-reactive clonotypes went up from roughly 21 after infection to a few dozen after vaccination, although the change was not significant. Nearly all vaccine-specific clones in convalescent patients (304 of 307) were mono-reactive for SARS-CoV-2 spike rather than cross-reactive with common cold coronaviruses. The study included relatively few convalescent patients and did not analyze early timepoints after natural infection.

The treatment or condition label here, explained by the study, means: 10-day PBMC culture with coronavirus spike peptide pools or control peptides (ViraFEST assay). To expand antigen-specific T cells with peptide pools and then pick out the expanded clonotypes through TCR sequencing, the study relied on the ViraFEST assay. The convalescent patients' positive SARS-CoV-2 PCR tests were from March to December 2020, which was before the Alpha, Beta and Delta variants emerged in the United States. Each well held 2.1 million or so PBMCs cultured in IMDM containing roughly 5.4% human AB serum and approximately 9.8 IU/ml IL-2, with 9 to 10 ug/ml peptide pools added. On days 3 and 7, half of the culture medium was replaced with fresh IL-2-containing medium. After approximately 11 days of culture, CD4+ T cells were isolated by negative selection with the EasySep CD4+ T cell isolation kit. PBMCs were separated from whole blood using Ficoll-Paque Plus gradient centrifugation and then either used fresh or cryopreserved at -140C. Culture conditions were generally each tested in triplicate wells.

Via the germline V gene, CDR1 is SQVTM and CDR2 ANQGSEA. V loses 4 bases of germline sequence and J loses 6 bases, and the interval between the two ends is 15 bases. The CDR3 starts with the cysteine, ends with the phenylalanine, and has 13 residues. The sequence is cut down to CDR3 DNA, 39 bases in frame from base 1. The chain joins TRBV29-1 to TRBJ2-5, with no reliable assignment of the D segment. The receptor was isolated from a human donor who had recovered from COVID-19. The sequenced sample was CD4+ T cells from blood, cultured in vitro. The CDR3 in this case is CSVGTTNSQTQYF. In nucleotide form, the sequence is TGCAGCGTTGGGACCACAAACAGCCAGACCCAGTACTTC.